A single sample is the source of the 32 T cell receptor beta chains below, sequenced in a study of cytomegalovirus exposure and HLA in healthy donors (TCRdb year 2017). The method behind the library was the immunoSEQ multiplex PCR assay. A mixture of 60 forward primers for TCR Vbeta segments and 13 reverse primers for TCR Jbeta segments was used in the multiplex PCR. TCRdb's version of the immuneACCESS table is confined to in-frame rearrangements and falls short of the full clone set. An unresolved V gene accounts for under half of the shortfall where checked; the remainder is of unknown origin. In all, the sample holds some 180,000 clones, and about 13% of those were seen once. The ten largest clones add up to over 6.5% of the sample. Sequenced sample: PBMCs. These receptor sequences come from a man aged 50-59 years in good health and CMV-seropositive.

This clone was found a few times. The CDR3 loop reads CASSLSAGGRYEQYF. CDR3 in DNA: TGTGCCAGCAGTTTATCAGCGGGGGGGCGGTACGAGCAGTACTTC. This chain connects TRBV27 to TRBJ2-7; 10 nucleotides agree with TRBD2. V was clipped by 0 bases and J by 4 bases; unmatched bases: 3. The CDR3 loop spans 15 amino acids. Germline CDR1 and CDR2: MNHEY and SMNVEV (reference sequence).

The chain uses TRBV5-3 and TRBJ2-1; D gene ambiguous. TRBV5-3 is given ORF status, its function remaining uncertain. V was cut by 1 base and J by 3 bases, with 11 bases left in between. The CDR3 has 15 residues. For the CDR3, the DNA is TGTGCCAGAAGCTTGTACTCGAAGCTCTACAATGAGCAGTTCTTC. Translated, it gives CARSLYSKLYNEQFF.

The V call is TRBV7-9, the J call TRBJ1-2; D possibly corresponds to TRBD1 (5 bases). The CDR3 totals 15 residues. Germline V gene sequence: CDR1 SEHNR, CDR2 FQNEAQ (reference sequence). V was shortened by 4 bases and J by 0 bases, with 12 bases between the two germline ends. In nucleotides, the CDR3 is TGTGCCAGCAGCTGGGCAGGGCCCTCTAACTATGGCTACACCTTC. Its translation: CASSWAGPSNYGYTF. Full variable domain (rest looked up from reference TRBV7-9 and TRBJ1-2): DTGVSQNPRHKITKRGQNVTFRCDPISEHNRLYWYRQTLGQGPEFLTYFQNEAQLEKSRLLSDRFSAERPKGSFSTLEIQRTEQGDSAMYLCASSWAGPSNYGYTFGSGTRLTVV.

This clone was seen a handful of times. CDR3 sequence reads: CASSFTTSPPGEKLFF. CDR3 in DNA: TGTGCCAGCAGCTTTACGACCTCCCCACCGGGGGAAAAACTGTTTTTT. J is TRBJ1-4 and V is TRBV7-2; D gene ambiguous. V was shortened by 3 bases and J by 8 bases, with 19 bases between the two germline ends. CDR1 and CDR2 from the germline V gene are SGHTA and FQGNSA. The CDR3 is 16 residues long. The full variable domain, completed using reference TRBV7-2 and TRBJ1-4, is GAGVSQSPSNKVTEKGKDVELRCDPISGHTALYWYRQSLGQGLEFLIYFQGNSAPDKSGLPSDRFSAERTGGSVSTLTIQRTQQEDSAVYLCASSFTTSPPGEKLFFGSGTQLSVL.

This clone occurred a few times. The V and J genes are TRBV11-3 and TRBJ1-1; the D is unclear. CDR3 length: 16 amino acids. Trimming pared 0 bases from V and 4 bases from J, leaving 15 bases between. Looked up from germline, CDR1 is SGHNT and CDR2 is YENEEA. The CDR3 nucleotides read TGTGCCAGCAGCTTAGATCTCCGGAGTGGGTCCACTGAAGCTTTCTTT. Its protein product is CASSLDLRSGSTEAFF.

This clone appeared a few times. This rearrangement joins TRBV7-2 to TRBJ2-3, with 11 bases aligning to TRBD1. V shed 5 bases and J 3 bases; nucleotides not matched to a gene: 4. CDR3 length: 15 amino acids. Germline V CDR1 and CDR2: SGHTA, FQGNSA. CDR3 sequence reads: CASSPGQGVTDTQYF. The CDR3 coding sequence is TGTGCCAGCAGCCCGGGACAGGGGGTAACAGATACGCAGTATTTT.

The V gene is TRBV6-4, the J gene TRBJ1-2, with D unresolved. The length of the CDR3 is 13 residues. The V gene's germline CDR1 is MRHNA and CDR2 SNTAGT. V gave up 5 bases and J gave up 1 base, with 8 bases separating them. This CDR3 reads CASSRGINYGYTF. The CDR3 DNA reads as TGTGCCAGCAGTAGAGGAATTAACTATGGCTACACCTTC.

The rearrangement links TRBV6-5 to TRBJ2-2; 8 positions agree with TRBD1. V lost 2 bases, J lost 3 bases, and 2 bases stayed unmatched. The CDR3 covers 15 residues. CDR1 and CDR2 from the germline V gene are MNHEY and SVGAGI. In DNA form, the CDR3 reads TGTGCCAGCAGTTACCAGGGGGCACACACCGGGGAGCTGTTTTTT. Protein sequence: CASSYQGAHTGELFF.

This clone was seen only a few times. The CDR3 coding sequence is TGTGCCAGCAGAAAACAGGGGGCTGGAAACACCATATATTTT. It is translated as CASRKQGAGNTIYF. V is TRBV28 and J is TRBJ1-3; 8 nucleotides line up with TRBD1. CDR1 and CDR2 from the germline V gene are MDHEN and SYDVKM. The CDR3 has 14 residues. J was trimmed by 2 bases and V by 6 bases; bases with no gene match: 3.

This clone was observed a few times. CDR3 protein: CASSTARGSGANVLTF. The CDR3, as DNA: TGTGCCAGCAGCACTGCACGGGGGTCCGGGGCCAACGTCCTGACTTTC. The genes are TRBV5-4 and TRBJ2-6, with D possibly being TRBD2 (6 bases). Trimming cost V 4 bases and J 4 bases, with 15 bases left between them. CDR3 size: 16 residues. The germline V gene encodes CDR1 SGHNT and CDR2 YYREEE (reference sequence).

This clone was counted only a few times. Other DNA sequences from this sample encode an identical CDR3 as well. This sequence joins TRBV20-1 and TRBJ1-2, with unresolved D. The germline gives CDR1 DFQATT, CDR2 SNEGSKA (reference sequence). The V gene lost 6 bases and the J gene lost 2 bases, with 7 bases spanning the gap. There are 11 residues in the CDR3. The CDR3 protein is CSAGSNYGYTF. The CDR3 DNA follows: TGCAGTGCGGGCTCGAACTATGGCTACACCTTC.

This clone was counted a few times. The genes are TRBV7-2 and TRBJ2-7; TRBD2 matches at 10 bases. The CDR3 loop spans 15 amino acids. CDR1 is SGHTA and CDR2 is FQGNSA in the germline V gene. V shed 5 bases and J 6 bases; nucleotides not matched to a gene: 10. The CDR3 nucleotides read TGTGCCAGCAGCCGAACCTCTAGCGGGGGTAGCGAGCAGTACGTC. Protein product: CASSRTSSGGSEQYV.

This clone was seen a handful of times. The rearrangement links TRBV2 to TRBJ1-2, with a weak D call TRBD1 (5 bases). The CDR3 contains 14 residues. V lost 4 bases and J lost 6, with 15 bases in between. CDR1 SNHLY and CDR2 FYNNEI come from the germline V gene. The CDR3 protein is CASSVQGEYNGYTF. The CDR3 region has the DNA TGTGCCAGCAGTGTCCAGGGCGAATACAATGGCTACACCTTC.

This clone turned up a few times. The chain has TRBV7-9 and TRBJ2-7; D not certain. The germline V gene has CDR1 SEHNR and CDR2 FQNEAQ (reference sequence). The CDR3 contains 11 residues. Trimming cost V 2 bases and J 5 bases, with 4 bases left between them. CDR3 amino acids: CASSLFDEQYF. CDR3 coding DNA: TGTGCCAGCAGCTTATTCGACGAGCAGTACTTC.

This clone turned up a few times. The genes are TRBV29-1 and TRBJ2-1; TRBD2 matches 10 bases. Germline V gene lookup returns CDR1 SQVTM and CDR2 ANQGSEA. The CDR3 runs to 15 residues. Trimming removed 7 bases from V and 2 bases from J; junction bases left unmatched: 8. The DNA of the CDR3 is TGCAGCGGGGCGGAGCGGGGGGGCCCCTACAATGAGCAGTTCTTC. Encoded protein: CSGAERGGPYNEQFF.

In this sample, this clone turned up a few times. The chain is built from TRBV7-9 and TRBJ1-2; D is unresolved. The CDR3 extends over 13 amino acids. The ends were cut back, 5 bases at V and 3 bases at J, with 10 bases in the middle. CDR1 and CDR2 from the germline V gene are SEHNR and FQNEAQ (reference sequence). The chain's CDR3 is CASSRGVDYGYTF. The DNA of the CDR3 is TGTGCCAGCAGCCGCGGGGTCGACTATGGCTACACCTTC.

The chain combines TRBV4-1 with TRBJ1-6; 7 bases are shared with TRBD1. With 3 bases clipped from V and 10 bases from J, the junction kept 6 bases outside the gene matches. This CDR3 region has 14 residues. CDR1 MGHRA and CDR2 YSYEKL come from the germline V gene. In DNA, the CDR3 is TGCGCCAGCAGCCAGGACAGGAAGGACTCACCCCTCCACTTT. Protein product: CASSQDRKDSPLHF.

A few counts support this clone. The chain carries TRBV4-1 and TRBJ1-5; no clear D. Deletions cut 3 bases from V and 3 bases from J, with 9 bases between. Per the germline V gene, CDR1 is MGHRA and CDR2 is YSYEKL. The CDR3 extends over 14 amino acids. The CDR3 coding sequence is TGCGCCAGCAGCCAGGGCCCGGTCAATCAGCCCCAGCATTTT. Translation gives CASSQGPVNQPQHF.

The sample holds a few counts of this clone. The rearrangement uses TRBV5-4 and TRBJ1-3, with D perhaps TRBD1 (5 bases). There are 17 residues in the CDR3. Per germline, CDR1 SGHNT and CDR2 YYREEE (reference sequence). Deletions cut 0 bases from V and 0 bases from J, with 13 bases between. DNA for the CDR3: TGTGCCAGCAGCTTGGGTGGAGGGGACTTCTCTGGAAACACCATATATTTT. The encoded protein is CASSLGGGDFSGNTIYF.

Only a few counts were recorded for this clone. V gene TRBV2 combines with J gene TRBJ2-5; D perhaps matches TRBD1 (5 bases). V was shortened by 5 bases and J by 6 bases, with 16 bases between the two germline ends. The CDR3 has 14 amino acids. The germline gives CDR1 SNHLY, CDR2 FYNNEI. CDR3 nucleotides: TGTGCCAGCAGTACGAATCAGGGTGGGAAGACCCAGTACTTC. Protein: CASSTNQGGKTQYF.

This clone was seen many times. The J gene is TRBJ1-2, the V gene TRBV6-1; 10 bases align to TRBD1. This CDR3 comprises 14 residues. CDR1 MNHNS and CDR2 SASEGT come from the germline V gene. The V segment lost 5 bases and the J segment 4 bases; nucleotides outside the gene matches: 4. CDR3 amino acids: CASSFGQGVYGYTF. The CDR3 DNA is TGTGCCAGCAGTTTCGGACAGGGGGTCTATGGCTACACCTTC.

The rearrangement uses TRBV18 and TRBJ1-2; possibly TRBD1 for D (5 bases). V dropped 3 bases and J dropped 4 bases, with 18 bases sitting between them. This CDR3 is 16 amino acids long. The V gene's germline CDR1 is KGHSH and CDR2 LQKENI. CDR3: CASSPFGAGSGYGYTF. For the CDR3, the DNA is TGTGCCAGCTCACCCTTTGGGGCCGGGAGTGGCTATGGCTACACCTTC.

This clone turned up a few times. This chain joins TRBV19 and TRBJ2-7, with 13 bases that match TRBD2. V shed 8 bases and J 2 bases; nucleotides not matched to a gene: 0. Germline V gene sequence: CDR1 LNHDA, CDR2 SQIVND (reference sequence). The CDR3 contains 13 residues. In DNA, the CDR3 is TGTGCCAGTGGGACTAGCGGGACCTACGAGCAGTACTTC. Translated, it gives CASGTSGTYEQYF. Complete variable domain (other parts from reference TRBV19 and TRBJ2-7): DGGITQSPKYLFRKEGQNVTLSCEQNLNHDAMYWYRQDPGQGLRLIYYSQIVNDFQKGDIAEGYSVSREKKESFPLTVTSAQKNPTAFYLCASGTSGTYEQYFGPGTRLTVT.

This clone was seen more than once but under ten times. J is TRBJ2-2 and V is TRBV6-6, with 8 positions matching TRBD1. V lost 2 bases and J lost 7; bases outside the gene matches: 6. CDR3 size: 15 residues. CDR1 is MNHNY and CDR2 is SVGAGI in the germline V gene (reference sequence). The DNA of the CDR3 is TGTGCCAGCAGTTACGCAGGGGGCTTTGGCGGGGAGCTGTTTTTT. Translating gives CASSYAGGFGGELFF.

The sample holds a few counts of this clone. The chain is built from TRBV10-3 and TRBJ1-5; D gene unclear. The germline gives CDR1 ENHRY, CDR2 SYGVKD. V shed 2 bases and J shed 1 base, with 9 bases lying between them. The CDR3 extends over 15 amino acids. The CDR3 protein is CAISEHPGSNQPQHF. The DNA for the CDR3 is TGTGCCATCAGTGAGCACCCCGGGAGCAATCAGCCCCAGCATTTT.

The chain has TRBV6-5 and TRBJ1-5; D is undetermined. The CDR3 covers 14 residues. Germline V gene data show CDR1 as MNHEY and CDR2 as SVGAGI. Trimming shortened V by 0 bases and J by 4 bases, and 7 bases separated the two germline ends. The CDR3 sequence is CASSYSEVNQPQHF. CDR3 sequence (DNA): TGTGCCAGCAGTTACTCCGAGGTTAATCAGCCCCAGCATTTT.

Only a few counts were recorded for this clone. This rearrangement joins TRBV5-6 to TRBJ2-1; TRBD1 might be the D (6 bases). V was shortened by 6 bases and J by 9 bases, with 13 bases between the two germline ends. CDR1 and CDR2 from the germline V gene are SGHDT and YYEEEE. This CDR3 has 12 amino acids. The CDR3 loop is CASKKLTGEQFF. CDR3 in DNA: TGTGCCAGCAAAAAATTGACAGGTGAGCAGTTCTTC.

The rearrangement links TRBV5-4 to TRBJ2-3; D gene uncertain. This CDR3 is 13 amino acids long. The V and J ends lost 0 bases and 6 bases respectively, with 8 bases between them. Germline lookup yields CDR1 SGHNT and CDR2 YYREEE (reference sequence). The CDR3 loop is CASSLEIVDTQYF. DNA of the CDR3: TGTGCCAGCAGCTTGGAAATCGTCGATACGCAGTATTTT.

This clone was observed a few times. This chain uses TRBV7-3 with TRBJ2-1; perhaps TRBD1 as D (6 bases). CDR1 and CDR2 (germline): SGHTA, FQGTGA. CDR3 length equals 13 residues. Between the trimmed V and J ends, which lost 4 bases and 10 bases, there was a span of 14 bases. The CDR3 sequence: CASSWEWGPEQFF. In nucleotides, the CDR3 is TGTGCCAGCAGCTGGGAATGGGGGCCAGAGCAGTTCTTC.

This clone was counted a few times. The CDR3 here is CASSIDQLNWGGNGGYTF. The CDR3 bases are TGTGCCAGTAGTATAGATCAACTGAATTGGGGGGGGAATGGTGGCTACACCTTC. The chain joins TRBV19 to TRBJ1-2; weak D call: TRBD1 (5 bases). Germline assignment: CDR1 LNHDA and CDR2 SQIVND (reference sequence). There are 18 residues in the CDR3. Deletions cut 0 bases from V and 7 bases from J, with 24 bases between.

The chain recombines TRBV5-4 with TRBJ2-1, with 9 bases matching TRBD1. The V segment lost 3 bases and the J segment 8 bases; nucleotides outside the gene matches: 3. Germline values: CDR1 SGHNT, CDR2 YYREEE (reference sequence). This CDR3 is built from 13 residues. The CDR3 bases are TGTGCCAGCAGCTCCCGACAGGGGGATGAGCAGTTCTTC. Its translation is CASSSRQGDEQFF.

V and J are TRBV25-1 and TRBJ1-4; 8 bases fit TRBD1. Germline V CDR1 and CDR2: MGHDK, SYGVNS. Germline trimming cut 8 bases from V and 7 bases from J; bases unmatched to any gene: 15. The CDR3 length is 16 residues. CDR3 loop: CASQRTGRGGGEKLFF. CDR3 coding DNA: TGTGCCAGCCAAAGGACAGGGAGGGGAGGGGGTGAAAAACTGTTTTTT.